Listed below are T cell receptor beta chains from one sample, sequenced in a study of beta chain features in type 1 diabetes. The table came from immunoSEQ multiplex PCR; TCRdb's copy has only in-frame clones and leaves some out. The data show under 450,000 clones, over 11% seen once. The material sequenced was naive CD4+ T cells from blood. The receptors were sampled from a man in his thirties or forties in good health. The CDR3 runs from the conserved cysteine through the conserved F or W. Each record gives: CDR3 DNA, CDR3 protein, clone size, CDR3 length, J gene, V gene, D gene. A D gene is named only where the DNA matches it firmly. Clone size appears in some rows only: once, few, many, or a class for an expanded clone.

TGCAGCGTGGCCGGACACTTACAGGGTCCAGCCAGTGTGGATGAGCAGTTCTTC CSVAGHLQGPASVDEQFF - 18 TRBJ2-1 TRBV29-1 -
TGTGCCAGCAGTGAAGCGGGGACCGGGACAGGGGCGAATCAGCCCCAGCATTTT CASSEAGTGTGANQPQHF few 18 TRBJ1-5 TRBV6-1 TRBD1
TGTGCCAGCAGCTTATTCCGCCTTAGCACAGATACGCAGTATTTT CASSLFRLSTDTQYF - 15 TRBJ2-3 TRBV11-2 -
TGCAGCGTTGAAGACCCGGGACAGGATCCACGGGATACGCAGTATTTT CSVEDPGQDPRDTQYF - 16 TRBJ2-3 TRBV29-1 TRBD1
TGCGCCAGCAGCCATCTCCACAGGAACACTGAAGCTTTCTTT CASSHLHRNTEAFF few 14 TRBJ1-1 TRBV4-3 -
TGTGCCAGCAGCTTAAGGAGGCAAAGAGGCGAGACCCAGTACTTC CASSLRRQRGETQYF - 15 TRBJ2-5 TRBV7-3 -
TGTGCCAGCAGTGAATCTGGCGGGGGGGCCGATGAGCAGTTCTTC CASSESGGGADEQFF - 15 TRBJ2-1 TRBV25-1 TRBD2
TGTGCCAGCAGCTTCACCAGCGGGAGAGGAGAGACCCAGTACTTC CASSFTSGRGETQYF - 15 TRBJ2-5 TRBV7-2 TRBD2
TGTGCCAGCAGCCAAGACCTGAGAACTTTCTTT CASSQDLRTFF few 11 TRBJ1-1 TRBV14 -
TGTGCCAGCAGCCTCCCGGGGACATATGGCTACACCTTC CASSLPGTYGYTF few 13 TRBJ1-2 TRBV6-6 -
TGTGCCGCCCGACTAGCGGACGGGGAGCTGTTTTTT CAARLADGELFF - 12 TRBJ2-2 TRBV11-3 TRBD2
TGCGCCAGCAGCTTACGGGGTCCCACAGATACGCAGTATTTT CASSLRGPTDTQYF few 14 TRBJ2-3 TRBV5-1 -
TGTGCCAGCAGCGAGGACGGCAATGAGCAGTTCTTC CASSEDGNEQFF - 12 TRBJ2-1 TRBV9 -